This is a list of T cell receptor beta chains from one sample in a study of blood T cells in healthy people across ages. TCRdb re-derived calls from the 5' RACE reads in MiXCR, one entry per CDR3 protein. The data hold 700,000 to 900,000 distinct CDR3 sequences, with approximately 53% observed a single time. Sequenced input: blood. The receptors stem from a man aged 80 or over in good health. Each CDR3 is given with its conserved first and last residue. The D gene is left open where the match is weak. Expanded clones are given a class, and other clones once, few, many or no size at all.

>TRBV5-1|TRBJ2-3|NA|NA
CASRQTSSTDTQYF
TGCGCCAGCCGTCAGACGTCTAGCACAGATACGCAGTATTTT
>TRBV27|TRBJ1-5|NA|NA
CASSLRADPSGNQPQHF
TGTGCCAGCAGTTTAAGGGCCGACCCCTCGGGAAATCAGCCCCAGCATTTT
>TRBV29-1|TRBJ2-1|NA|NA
CSVDTSLYNEQFF
TGCAGCGTTGATACGAGCTTGTACAATGAGCAGTTCTTC
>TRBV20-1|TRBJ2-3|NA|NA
CSAVEGFTDTQYF
TGCAGTGCCGTGGAGGGGTTCACAGATACGCAGTATTTT
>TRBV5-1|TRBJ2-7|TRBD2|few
CASSGEPKLAGGAYEQYF
TGCGCCAGCAGCGGTGAACCAAAGCTGGCGGGGGGAGCCTACGAGCAGTACTTC
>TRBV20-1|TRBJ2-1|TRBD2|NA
CSARDSAGANNEQFF
TGCAGTGCTAGAGATTCGGCGGGAGCCAACAATGAGCAGTTCTTC
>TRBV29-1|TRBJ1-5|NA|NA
CSGTQGLDQPQHF
TGCAGCGGCACTCAGGGTTTGGATCAGCCCCAGCATTTT
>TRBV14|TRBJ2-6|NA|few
CASSLRLGLGANVLTF
TGTGCCAGCAGCTTACGACTTGGGCTTGGGGCCAACGTCCTGACTTTC
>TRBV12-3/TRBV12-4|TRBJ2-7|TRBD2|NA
CASSFGSGAGEYEQYF
TGTGCCAGCAGTTTTGGGTCGGGAGCGGGAGAATACGAGCAGTACTTC
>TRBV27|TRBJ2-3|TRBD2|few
CASTLQGLAGRGDTQYF
TGTGCCAGCACCCTTCAGGGGCTAGCGGGAAGGGGAGATACGCAGTATTTT
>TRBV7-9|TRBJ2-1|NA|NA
CASSLGASEQFF
TGTGCCAGCAGCTTAGGGGCAAGTGAGCAGTTCTTC
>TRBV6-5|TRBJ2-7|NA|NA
CASSYRDIGADEQYF
TGTGCCAGCAGTTACCGGGACATAGGAGCCGACGAGCAGTACTTC
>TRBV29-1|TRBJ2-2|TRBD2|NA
CSFGTSGSLAGELFF
TGCAGCTTCGGGACTAGCGGGAGTCTGGCCGGGGAGCTGTTTTTT
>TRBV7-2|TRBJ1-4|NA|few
CASSLQTNEKLFF
TGTGCCAGCAGCTTACAGACGAATGAAAAACTGTTTTTT
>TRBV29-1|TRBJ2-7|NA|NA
CSVGFSLGEQYF
TGCAGCGTTGGTTTTTCCCTGGGGGAGCAGTACTTC
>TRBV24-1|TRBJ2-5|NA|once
CATSDLPLSEREGEQYF
TGTGCCACCAGTGATTTGCCCCTCAGTGAAAGGGAAGGTGAGCAGTACTTC
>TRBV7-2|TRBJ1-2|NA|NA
CASSSLRQPFYGYTF
TGTGCCAGCAGCTCCCTTCGGCAGCCCTTCTATGGCTACACCTTC
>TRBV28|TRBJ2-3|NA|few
CASRAATDTQYF
TGTGCCAGCAGGGCCGCGACAGATACGCAGTATTTT
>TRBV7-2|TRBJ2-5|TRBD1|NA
CASSLASRDRVGKETQYF
TGTGCCAGCAGCTTAGCGTCCCGGGACAGGGTGGGTAAAGAGACCCAGTACTTC
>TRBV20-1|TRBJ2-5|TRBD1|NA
CSARDPRGRGETQYF
TGCAGTGCTAGAGATCCGAGGGGGCGAGGAGAGACCCAGTACTTC
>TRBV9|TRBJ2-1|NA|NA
CASSVAGDGFKNEQFF
TGTGCCAGCAGCGTAGCAGGGGACGGGTTTAAGAATGAGCAGTTCTTC
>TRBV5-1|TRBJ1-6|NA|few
CASSSGIGYSPLHF
TGCGCCAGCAGCTCTGGAATCGGGTATTCACCCCTCCACTTT
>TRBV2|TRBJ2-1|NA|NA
CASWFRESLFF
TGTGCCAGCTGGTTTCGGGAGTCTCTGTTCTTC
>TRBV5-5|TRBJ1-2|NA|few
CASRQVQANYGYTF
TGTGCCAGCAGGCAGGTCCAAGCTAACTATGGCTACACCTTC
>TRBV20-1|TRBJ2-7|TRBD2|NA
CSATRASGAYEQYF
TGCAGTGCTACGAGGGCTAGCGGGGCCTACGAGCAGTACTTC
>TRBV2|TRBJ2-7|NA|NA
CASSEQPIYEQYF
TGTGCCAGCAGTGAACAACCAATCTACGAGCAGTACTTC
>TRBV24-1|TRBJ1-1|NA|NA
CATSDGEPHEAFF
TGTGCCACCAGTGATGGGGAACCGCATGAAGCTTTCTTT
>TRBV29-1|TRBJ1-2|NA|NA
CSVETRSRNYGYTF
TGCAGCGTTGAAACAAGGTCTCGTAACTATGGCTACACCTTC
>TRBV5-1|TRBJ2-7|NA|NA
CASIPEGYEQYF
TGCGCCAGCATCCCTGAGGGCTACGAGCAGTACTTC